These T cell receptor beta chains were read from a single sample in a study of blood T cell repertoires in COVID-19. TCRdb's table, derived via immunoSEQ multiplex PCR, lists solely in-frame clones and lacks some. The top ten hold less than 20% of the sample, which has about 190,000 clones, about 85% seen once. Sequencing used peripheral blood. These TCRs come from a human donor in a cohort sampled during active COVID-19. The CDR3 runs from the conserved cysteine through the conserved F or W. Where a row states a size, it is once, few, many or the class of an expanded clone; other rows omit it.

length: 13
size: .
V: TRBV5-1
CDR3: CASSFQGGETQYF

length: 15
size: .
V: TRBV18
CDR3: CASSPQQGPYNEQFF

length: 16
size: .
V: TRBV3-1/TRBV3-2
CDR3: CASSPSVAGRYNEQFF

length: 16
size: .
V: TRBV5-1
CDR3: CASSVITGGGNEKLFF

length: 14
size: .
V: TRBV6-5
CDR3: CASSSGISGNTIYF

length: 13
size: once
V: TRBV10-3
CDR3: CAITPGGANEQYF

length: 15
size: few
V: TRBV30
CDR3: CAWSVPRPSNQPQHF

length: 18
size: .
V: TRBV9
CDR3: CASSPGTSGGWTYNEQFF

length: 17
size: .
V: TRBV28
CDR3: CASSFLGGGYSNQPQHF

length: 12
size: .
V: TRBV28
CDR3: CASGPSYNEQFF

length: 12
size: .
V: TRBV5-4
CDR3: CASSLTVREQFF

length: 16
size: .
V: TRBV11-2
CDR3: CASSFPADRLNQPQHF

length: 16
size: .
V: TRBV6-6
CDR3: CASSYLGTGEGEKLFF

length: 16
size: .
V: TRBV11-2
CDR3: CASSRLLAGNTYEQYF

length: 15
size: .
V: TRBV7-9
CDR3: CASSLSGGQYYGYTF

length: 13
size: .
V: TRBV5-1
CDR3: CASATGQNNEQFF

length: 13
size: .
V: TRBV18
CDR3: CASSPPAVNEQFF

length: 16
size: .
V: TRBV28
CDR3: CASSFRQATSGNTIYF

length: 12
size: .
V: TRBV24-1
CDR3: CATSVGNTEAFF

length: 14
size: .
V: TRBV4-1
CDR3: CASSQARGIHEQYF

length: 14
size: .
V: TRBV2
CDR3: CASSEVSGIGELFF

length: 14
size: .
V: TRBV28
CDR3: CASRRWDTNYGYTF

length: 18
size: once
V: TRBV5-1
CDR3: CASRSQGNPGQNQETQYF

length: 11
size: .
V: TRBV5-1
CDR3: CASSWDSGYTF

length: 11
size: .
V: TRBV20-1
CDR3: CSAGQINEQFF

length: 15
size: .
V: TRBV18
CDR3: CASSPTRSSYNEQFF

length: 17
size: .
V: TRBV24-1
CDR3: CATSDQGGNDIDTEAFF

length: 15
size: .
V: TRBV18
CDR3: CASSLWNRGGEKLFF

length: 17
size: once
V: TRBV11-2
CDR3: CASSLALGLAAYNEQFF

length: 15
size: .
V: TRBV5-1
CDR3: CASSAGQGPTYEQYF

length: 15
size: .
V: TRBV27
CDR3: CASSFDGTSYNEQFF

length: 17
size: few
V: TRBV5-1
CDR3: CASSFVGLAGVYNEQFF